A single sample is the source of the 21 T cell receptor beta chains below, sequenced in a study of T cells after yellow fever vaccination. MiXCR was run by TCRdb on the 5' RACE reads, yielding one entry per CDR3 protein. The table records around 88,000 distinct CDR3 sequences, about an eighth of them present only once. Sample: CD8+ T cells not binding an NS4B(214-222) dextramer, sorted from PBMCs, taken more than 20 days after the first yellow fever vaccination. The receptor source for this set is a man aged 18-30 years who received the YFV17D yellow fever vaccine.

The chain recombines TRBV12-3 or TRBV12-4 with TRBJ2-7; D gene unclear. CDR3 length: 13 amino acids. Between the trimmed V and J ends, which lost 3 bases and 1 base, there was a span of 7 bases. CDR3 in DNA: TGTGCCAGCAGTTTTGGGAATTCCTACGAGCAGTACTTC. Encoded protein: CASSFGNSYEQYF.

This clonotype was seen more than once but under ten times. The V call is TRBV28, the J call TRBJ2-3, with 10 nucleotides matching TRBD2. This CDR3 region has 17 residues. The V segment lost 3 bases and the J segment 5 bases; nucleotides outside the gene matches: 11. The germline gives CDR1 MDHEN, CDR2 SYDVKM. For the CDR3, the DNA is TGTGCCAGCAGTTTCCGGGGAAGCGGGGGGGCCGTAGATACGCAGTATTTT. As protein: CASSFRGSGGAVDTQYF.

The genes are TRBV6-1 and TRBJ2-5; 14 bases map to TRBD2. Germline loops: CDR1 MNHNS, CDR2 SASEGT. This CDR3 has 17 amino acids. V gave up 6 bases and J gave up 2 bases; unmatched junction bases: 8. The CDR3 loop reads CASSWGTSGGGQETQYF. In DNA, the CDR3 is TGTGCCAGCAGCTGGGGGACTAGCGGGGGTGGGCAAGAGACCCAGTACTTC.

This clonotype was recorded a few times. The rearrangement links TRBV12-3 or TRBV12-4 to TRBJ2-2; D gene ambiguous. The CDR3 runs to 17 residues. V was trimmed by 6 bases and J by 0 bases, leaving 17 bases between them. For the CDR3, the DNA is TGTGCCAGCAGCTTTAACAACGCCTACGCGAACACCGGGGAGCTGTTTTTT. This encodes CASSFNNAYANTGELFF.

This clonotype was seen only a few times. V and J are TRBV7-3 and TRBJ2-7, with 8 bases matching TRBD2. V gave up 6 bases and J gave up 3 bases; unmatched junction bases: 10. CDR1 is SGHTA and CDR2 is FQGTGA in the germline V gene. This CDR3 is 15 amino acids long. CDR3 amino acids: CASSYSGEQDYEQYF. DNA of the CDR3: TGTGCCAGCAGTTATAGCGGGGAGCAGGACTACGAGCAGTACTTC.

V usage is TRBV11-1 and J usage is TRBJ2-7, with D perhaps assigned TRBD1 or TRBD2 (5 bases each). Germline values: CDR1 SGHAT, CDR2 FQDESV (reference sequence). This CDR3 is built from 13 residues. V was cut by 5 bases and J by 4 bases, with 12 bases left in between. CDR3 DNA sequence: TGTGCCAGCAGCCCGGGACCCGCATACGAGCAGTACTTC. Translation: CASSPGPAYEQYF.

This chain connects TRBV27 to TRBJ1-4; D remains ambiguous. Trimming took 5 bases from V and 8 from J, leaving 15 bases between them. Germline V gene data show CDR1 as MNHEY and CDR2 as SMNVEV (reference sequence). The CDR3 is 14 residues long. CDR3 in DNA: TGTGCCAGCAGTCCCCGGCAGGATGGGGAAAAACTGTTTTTT. It yields the protein CASSPRQDGEKLFF.

CDR3 nucleotide sequence: TGCGCCAGCAGCCAAGGACTAGCGGTTCAAGAGACCCAGTACTTC. Protein: CASSQGLAVQETQYF. The rearrangement uses TRBV4-3 and TRBJ2-5; 9 bases align to TRBD2. Germline-derived CDR1 and CDR2 are LGHNA and YSLEER. This CDR3 has 15 residues. The V and J ends lost 1 base and 2 bases, in that order; junction bases with no gene match: 2.

V usage is TRBV29-1 and J usage is TRBJ1-2, with 9 bases identical to TRBD1. Trimming at V came to 4 bases and at J to 6 bases, leaving 6 bases not matched to a gene. CDR3 length equals 13 residues. Per the germline V gene, CDR1 is SQVTM and CDR2 is ANQGSEA. The CDR3 DNA follows: TGCAGCGTTGGCGACAGGGGGTCGGATGGCTACACCTTC. It codes for CSVGDRGSDGYTF.

This sequence joins TRBV20-1 and TRBJ1-2; no definite D call. The germline CDR1 and CDR2 sequences are DFQATT and SNEGSKA (reference sequence). The CDR3 spans 13 residues. V lost 0 bases to trimming and J lost 3 bases, with 8 bases between them. The CDR3 reads CSARDLAHYGYTF. CDR3 sequence (DNA): TGCAGTGCTAGAGACTTGGCCCACTATGGCTACACCTTC.

V gene TRBV6-1 combines with J gene TRBJ2-1; a possible D gene is TRBD1 (6 bases). This CDR3 region has 15 residues. Per germline, CDR1 MNHNS and CDR2 SASEGT. The V and J ends lost 6 bases and 4 bases respectively, with 16 bases between them. The CDR3 DNA reads as TGTGCCAGCAGCAGGGACACAAGCAGGTACAATGAGCAGTTCTTC. Its translation is CASSRDTSRYNEQFF.

J is TRBJ2-7 and V is TRBV18, with D maybe TRBD2 (5 bases). V was trimmed by 8 bases and J by 1 base, leaving 18 bases between them. Per germline, CDR1 KGHSH and CDR2 LQKENI. The CDR3 totals 15 residues. The CDR3 coding sequence is TGTGCCAGCACCGCCCCCGGGGAAGGGTCCTACGAGCAGTACGTC. Its translation is CASTAPGEGSYEQYV.

The V and J genes are TRBV5-1 and TRBJ2-1, with TRBD1 identical over 9 bases. CDR3 length equals 14 residues. V trimming: 2 bases; J trimming: 7 bases; junction bases outside the gene matches: 4. Per germline, CDR1 SGHRS and CDR2 YFSETQ. As DNA, the CDR3 is TGCGCCAGCAGCTTCCGGGGGACAGGGAATGAGCAGTTCTTC. Protein product: CASSFRGTGNEQFF.

V gene TRBV7-2 combines with J gene TRBJ2-3; 8 bases align to TRBD1. V shed 3 bases, J shed 0 bases, and the junction held 20 bases outside the gene matches. The V gene's germline CDR1 is SGHTA and CDR2 FQGNSA. This CDR3 comprises 21 residues. CDR3 in amino acids: CASSFADREVISVPSTDTQYF. Here the CDR3 DNA reads TGTGCCAGCAGCTTCGCGGACAGGGAAGTAATTTCGGTCCCGAGCACAGATACGCAGTATTTT.

Concerning this clonotype: At one boundary the junction diverges from the germline segment, which might be a read error. This chain joins TRBV7-6 and TRBJ1-2; TRBD1 matches at 10 bases. Germline loops: CDR1 SGHVS, CDR2 FNYEAQ. The length of the CDR3 is 16 residues. Here the CDR3 reads CASSSGQGMSDYGYTF. For the CDR3, the DNA is TGTGCTAGCAGCTCGGGACAGGGGATGTCTGACTATGGCTACACCTTC.

The genes are TRBV11-2 and TRBJ2-3, with TRBD1 identical over 7 bases. Germline values: CDR1 SGHAT, CDR2 FQNNGV. This CDR3 contains 16 residues. After removal of 4 bases from V and 1 base from J, the junction contained 8 bases not matched to a gene. The CDR3 DNA reads as TGTGCCAGCAGCTCAGATCAGGGGGTCGGCACAGATACGCAGTATTTT. Translating it yields CASSSDQGVGTDTQYF.

The chain has TRBV6-4 and TRBJ2-7, with 11 bases matching TRBD2. The trim removed 3 bases at V and 2 bases at J, leaving 0 bases unmatched. Germline V gene data show CDR1 as MRHNA and CDR2 as SNTAGT. The CDR3 runs to 14 residues. The CDR3 spells CASSELAGAYEQYF. DNA for the CDR3: TGTGCCAGCAGTGAACTAGCGGGGGCCTACGAGCAGTACTTC.

Ten or more counts support this clonotype. The gene calls are TRBV5-1 and TRBJ2-3; possible D gene TRBD1, 6 bases. The V end lost 0 bases, the J end lost 4 bases, and 12 bases lay between the germline ends. This CDR3 has 15 residues. Germline assignment: CDR1 SGHRS and CDR2 YFSETQ. CDR3 in amino acids: CASSLEGQHADTQYF. In DNA form, the CDR3 reads TGCGCCAGCAGCTTGGAGGGACAACACGCAGATACGCAGTATTTT.

This clonotype was counted between two and nine times. This chain connects TRBV5-1 to TRBJ1-1, with 8 bases fitting TRBD1. Trimming at V came to 2 bases and at J to 1 base, leaving 4 bases not matched to a gene. The CDR3 length is 15 residues. Germline V gene data show CDR1 as SGHRS and CDR2 as YFSETQ. The CDR3, as DNA: TGCGCCAGCAGCTTTAATGGACAGGGGAACACTGAAGCTTTCTTT. Protein sequence: CASSFNGQGNTEAFF.

The DNA of the CDR3 is TGTGCCAGCAGCTTAGCGCCCCAAGGTCTTCAAGAGACCCAGTACTTC. Translation gives CASSLAPQGLQETQYF. The rearrangement uses TRBV11-2 and TRBJ2-5; D uncertain. With 1 base removed from V and 2 bases from J, the gap between germline ends came to 14 bases. Germline V gives CDR1 SGHAT, CDR2 FQNNGV. The CDR3 is made up of 16 amino acids.

This clonotype has just a few counts. V gene TRBV29-1 combines with J gene TRBJ2-6; D not resolved. Germline assignment: CDR1 SQVTM and CDR2 ANQGSEA. Deletions cut 4 bases from V and 0 bases from J, with 16 bases between. The CDR3 runs 17 residues. The CDR3 reads CSVALGMKVSGANVLTF. The CDR3 region has the DNA TGCAGCGTTGCTTTAGGAATGAAGGTCTCTGGGGCCAACGTCCTGACTTTC.